In this sample, the clone carrying this TCR beta chain turned up many times. Its specificity is not known. By 5'RACE template switching, TCR cDNA was produced, with a universal primer site and UMIs added in the process. One entry per CDR3 protein results from TCRdb running MiXCR on the 5' RACE reads. The sample includes some 350,000 distinct CDR3 sequences, approximately 5.7% of them seen just once. The sample belongs to a study of T cells after yellow fever vaccination. Study observations and caveats: Compared with primary, the secondary response was weaker and peaked at day 5, not 15. Clonotypes appearing in both CD4 and CD8 compartments existed, and their share was small.

This specimen was PBMCs, taken 5 days after the yellow fever booster vaccination. The source of this sequence is a man aged 25-40 years who received the YFV17D yellow fever vaccine.

CDR3 coding DNA: TGTGCCACCAGGAGCGGGAGCCGGGACACCGGGGAGCTGTTTTTT. Its protein product is CATRSGSRDTGELFF. This chain links TRBV24-1 with TRBJ2-2, with 8 positions matching TRBD2. The CDR3 covers 15 residues. The germline CDR1 and CDR2 sequences are KGHDR and SFDVKD. Germline trimming cut 7 bases from V and 3 bases from J; bases unmatched to any gene: 6.